These T cell receptor beta chains were read from a single sample in a study of Ad26.COV2.S vaccination and SARS-CoV-2 variants. Sequenced by immunoSEQ multiplex PCR; TCRdb stores in-frame clones only, minus some. The sample carries 440,000 or so clones, roughly 87% recorded once. Specimen: peripheral blood, collected in a trial of Ad26.COV2.S vaccine versus placebo. The receptor source for this set is a person between 18 and 60 years old who received the Ad26.COV2.S COVID-19 vaccine or a placebo. The CDR3 runs from the conserved cysteine through the conserved F or W. The D gene is left open where the match is weak. Clone size is shown for a subset of rows, as once, few, many or a class of expanded clone.

j_gene: TRBJ2-7; abundance: NA; v_gene: TRBV29-1; d_gene: TRBD1; CDR3aa: CSVRRDRGLSEQYF; CDR3nt: TGCAGCGTACGCCGGGACAGGGGGCTTAGCGAGCAGTACTTC
j_gene: TRBJ2-7; abundance: NA; v_gene: TRBV18; d_gene: NA; CDR3aa: CASSPQGGNTYEQYF; CDR3nt: TGTGCCAGCTCACCACAAGGTGGGAACACCTACGAGCAGTACTTC
j_gene: TRBJ2-7; abundance: NA; v_gene: TRBV15; d_gene: TRBD2; CDR3aa: CATSLASGRYYEQYF; CDR3nt: TGTGCCACCAGCCTTGCTAGCGGGCGTTACTACGAGCAGTACTTC
j_gene: TRBJ2-7; abundance: NA; v_gene: TRBV7-8; d_gene: TRBD2; CDR3aa: CASSLAAGRLSYEQYF; CDR3nt: TGTGCCAGCAGCCTAGCGGCGGGGAGGCTCTCCTACGAGCAGTACTTC
j_gene: TRBJ2-2; abundance: NA; v_gene: TRBV19; d_gene: NA; CDR3aa: CASSIRFAGSGTGELFF; CDR3nt: TGTGCCAGTAGTATAAGGTTTGCGGGGAGCGGAACCGGGGAGCTGTTTTTT
j_gene: TRBJ2-1; abundance: NA; v_gene: TRBV6-2/TRBV6-3; d_gene: TRBD1; CDR3aa: CASSSGQEGNEQFF; CDR3nt: TGTGCCAGCAGTTCGGGACAGGAGGGCAATGAGCAGTTCTTC
j_gene: TRBJ2-7; abundance: NA; v_gene: TRBV15; d_gene: NA; CDR3aa: CATSKLGPQLSYEQYF; CDR3nt: TGTGCCACCAGCAAATTGGGACCCCAACTTTCCTACGAGCAGTACTTC
j_gene: TRBJ1-5; abundance: NA; v_gene: TRBV28; d_gene: NA; CDR3aa: CASVVGGAYSNQPQHF; CDR3nt: TGTGCCAGCGTCGTAGGCGGCGCCTATAGCAATCAGCCCCAGCATTTT
j_gene: TRBJ1-5; abundance: once; v_gene: TRBV30; d_gene: TRBD1; CDR3aa: CAWGQGSNQPQHF; CDR3nt: TGTGCCTGGGGACAGGGATCAAATCAGCCCCAGCATTTT
j_gene: TRBJ2-7; abundance: NA; v_gene: TRBV5-6; d_gene: TRBD2; CDR3aa: CASSLGLGTKAYEQYF; CDR3nt: TGTGCCAGCAGCTTGGGGTTAGGGACTAAAGCCTACGAGCAGTACTTC
j_gene: TRBJ1-5; abundance: NA; v_gene: TRBV7-8; d_gene: NA; CDR3aa: CASSGGDSPQHF; CDR3nt: TGTGCCAGCAGCGGGGGAGACAGCCCCCAGCATTTT
j_gene: TRBJ1-1; abundance: NA; v_gene: TRBV5-1; d_gene: NA; CDR3aa: CASSPRTKNTEAFF; CDR3nt: TGCGCCAGCAGCCCGAGGACAAAGAACACTGAAGCTTTCTTT
j_gene: TRBJ2-4; abundance: NA; v_gene: TRBV18; d_gene: TRBD1; CDR3aa: CASSPGQVDIQYF; CDR3nt: TGTGCCAGCTCACCGGGACAGGTAGACATTCAGTACTTC
j_gene: TRBJ2-7; abundance: once; v_gene: TRBV3-1/TRBV3-2; d_gene: NA; CDR3aa: CASSETSSGAPTYEQYF; CDR3nt: TGTGCCAGCAGCGAAACGTCAAGTGGGGCCCCCACCTACGAGCAGTACTTC
j_gene: TRBJ2-1; abundance: NA; v_gene: TRBV6-5; d_gene: TRBD2; CDR3aa: CASSPAGAGRNEQFF; CDR3nt: TGTGCCAGCAGTCCAGCGGGAGCTGGGAGGAATGAGCAGTTCTTC
j_gene: TRBJ2-3; abundance: NA; v_gene: TRBV13; d_gene: TRBD2; CDR3aa: CASSTTSGRWADTQYF; CDR3nt: TGTGCCAGCAGCACAACTAGCGGGAGGTGGGCAGATACGCAGTATTTT
j_gene: TRBJ1-3; abundance: NA; v_gene: TRBV5-1; d_gene: NA; CDR3aa: CASSLAPEASGNTIYF; CDR3nt: TGCGCCAGCAGCTTGGCCCCAGAAGCTTCTGGAAACACCATATATTTT
j_gene: TRBJ2-1; abundance: NA; v_gene: TRBV13; d_gene: NA; CDR3aa: CASSGEPSDEQFF; CDR3nt: TGTGCCAGCAGCGGGGAACCATCGGATGAGCAGTTCTTC
j_gene: TRBJ2-1; abundance: NA; v_gene: TRBV7-2; d_gene: TRBD2; CDR3aa: CASSLELAGGNEQFF; CDR3nt: TGTGCCAGCAGCTTAGAACTAGCGGGTGGGAATGAGCAGTTCTTC
j_gene: TRBJ2-1; abundance: NA; v_gene: TRBV9; d_gene: TRBD1; CDR3aa: CASSVRGQEQFF; CDR3nt: TGTGCCAGCAGCGTCAGGGGGCAGGAGCAGTTCTTC
j_gene: TRBJ1-2; abundance: once; v_gene: TRBV29-1; d_gene: TRBD1; CDR3aa: CSVLDRVDYGYTF; CDR3nt: TGCAGCGTTCTTGACAGGGTTGACTATGGCTACACCTTC
j_gene: TRBJ1-1; abundance: NA; v_gene: TRBV5-1; d_gene: NA; CDR3aa: CASSPDSTEAFF; CDR3nt: TGCGCCAGCAGCCCTGACAGCACTGAAGCTTTCTTT
j_gene: TRBJ2-5; abundance: NA; v_gene: TRBV7-8; d_gene: NA; CDR3aa: CASSLGFLADRERIQETQYF; CDR3nt: TGTGCCAGCAGCTTAGGGTTCCTAGCCGACAGAGAGCGGATCCAAGAGACCCAGTACTTC
j_gene: TRBJ2-7; abundance: NA; v_gene: TRBV6-2/TRBV6-3; d_gene: TRBD2; CDR3aa: CASSLATSGSTKQYF; CDR3nt: TGTGCCAGCAGTTTAGCGACTAGCGGGAGTACCAAGCAGTACTTC
j_gene: TRBJ2-7; abundance: NA; v_gene: TRBV13; d_gene: TRBD2; CDR3aa: CASSKAGGPEQYF; CDR3nt: TGTGCCAGCAGTAAAGCGGGAGGACCCGAGCAGTACTTC
j_gene: TRBJ2-7; abundance: NA; v_gene: TRBV19; d_gene: NA; CDR3aa: CASGGAPTYEQYF; CDR3nt: TGTGCCAGTGGTGGAGCGCCGACCTACGAGCAGTACTTC
j_gene: TRBJ1-2; abundance: NA; v_gene: TRBV11-1; d_gene: NA; CDR3aa: CASSGGSLNYGYTF; CDR3nt: TGTGCCAGCAGCGGGGGCAGTCTAAACTATGGCTACACCTTC
j_gene: TRBJ2-7; abundance: NA; v_gene: TRBV6-5; d_gene: NA; CDR3aa: CASRLSRGRKQYF; CDR3nt: TGTGCCAGCAGATTATCCCGGGGGAGGAAGCAGTACTTC
j_gene: TRBJ1-5; abundance: NA; v_gene: TRBV28; d_gene: NA; CDR3aa: CASSLIRAQPQHF; CDR3nt: TGTGCCAGCAGTTTAATCAGGGCCCAGCCCCAGCATTTT
j_gene: TRBJ1-2; abundance: NA; v_gene: TRBV27; d_gene: TRBD1; CDR3aa: CASRTGRDYGYTF; CDR3nt: TGTGCCAGCAGGACAGGGAGGGACTATGGCTACACCTTC
j_gene: TRBJ2-1; abundance: NA; v_gene: TRBV28; d_gene: TRBD1; CDR3aa: CASRGTGGSYNEQFF; CDR3nt: TGTGCCAGCAGAGGGACAGGGGGGTCCTACAATGAGCAGTTCTTC
j_gene: TRBJ1-5; abundance: once; v_gene: TRBV15; d_gene: NA; CDR3aa: CATSRDNRGNQPQHF; CDR3nt: TGTGCCACCAGCCGTGACAACAGGGGCAATCAGCCCCAGCATTTT
j_gene: TRBJ1-4; abundance: NA; v_gene: TRBV5-1; d_gene: NA; CDR3aa: CASSLGVGFGGEKLFF; CDR3nt: TGCGCCAGCAGCCTCGGGGTGGGGTTCGGAGGTGAAAAACTGTTTTTT
j_gene: TRBJ2-1; abundance: NA; v_gene: TRBV4-2; d_gene: TRBD1; CDR3aa: CASSLRQGLGNEQFF; CDR3nt: TGTGCCAGCAGCCTTCGACAGGGGTTGGGCAATGAGCAGTTCTTC
j_gene: TRBJ2-7; abundance: NA; v_gene: TRBV29-1; d_gene: NA; CDR3aa: CSVNRVEGEQYF; CDR3nt: TGCAGCGTTAACAGGGTAGAGGGAGAGCAGTACTTC
j_gene: TRBJ2-1; abundance: NA; v_gene: TRBV9; d_gene: TRBD2; CDR3aa: CASSDVVSGSYNEQFF; CDR3nt: TGTGCCAGCAGCGACGTAGTGAGCGGGAGCTACAATGAGCAGTTCTTC